This T cell receptor (beta chain) was recorded in a study of T cell repertoires in cytomegalovirus infection. At the level of the study: CMV epitopes, recently identified HLA-C-restricted and well-studied HLA-B-restricted, were used. Signatures in public TCR beta sequences pointed to both CMV infection and matching HLA type.

Regarding the study as a whole: HLA-C-restricted TCR beta clonotypes specific for CMV led the ex vivo response. The cumulative frequency of public TCR beta families identified carriers of CMV plus the relevant HLA.

Notes on this clonotype: Its cognate antigen is unknown. Its ends do not fully match the called genes, so a read error is possible.

TCRdb independently ran MiXCR on the reads; one entry per CDR3 protein. The sample yields around 430,000 distinct CDR3 sequences, more than 40% seen once. This CDR3 is built from 14 residues. CDR1 is LGHNA and CDR2 is YSLEER in the germline V gene. The rearrangement uses TRBV4-3 and TRBJ2-7; weak D call: TRBD1 (5 bases). The sample in question was cultured PBMCs, obtained from culture after CMV antigen stimulation. This sequence was found in a human donor in good health (CMV status not recorded). Some clones in this sample may be carry-over from other donors' samples. CDR3 in amino acids: CASSQDSYSYEQYF. DNA of the CDR3: TGCGCCAGCAGTCAAGACAGCTACTCCTACGAGCAGTACTTC.